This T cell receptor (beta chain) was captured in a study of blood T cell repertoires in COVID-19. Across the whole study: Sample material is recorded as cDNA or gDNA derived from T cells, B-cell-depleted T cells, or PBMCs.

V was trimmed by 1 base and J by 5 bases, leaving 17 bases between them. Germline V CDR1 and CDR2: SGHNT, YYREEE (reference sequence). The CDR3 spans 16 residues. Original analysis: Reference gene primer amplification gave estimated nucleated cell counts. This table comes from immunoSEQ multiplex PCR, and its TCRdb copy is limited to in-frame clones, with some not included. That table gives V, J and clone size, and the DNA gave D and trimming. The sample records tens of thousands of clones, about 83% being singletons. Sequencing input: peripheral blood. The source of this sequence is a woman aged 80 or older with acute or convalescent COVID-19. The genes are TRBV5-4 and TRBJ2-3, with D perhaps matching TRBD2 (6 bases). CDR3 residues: CASSLMGTFGGDTQYF. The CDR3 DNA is TGTGCCAGCAGCTTGATGGGGACGTTCGGGGGAGATACGCAGTATTTT.